Below, 9 T cell receptor beta chains from the same sample are listed, as sequenced in a study of blood T cell repertoires in COVID-19. TCRdb keeps only in-frame clones here, not all; method: immunoSEQ multiplex PCR. Among about 210,000 clones, around 88% were seen once, and the ten largest hold less than 3.5%. Sequenced input: peripheral blood. The origin of the receptors is a man aged 45-60 years with active or convalescent COVID-19.

This chain connects TRBV3-1 (or the pseudogene TRBV3-2) to TRBJ1-5, with D unresolved. CDR1 is LGHDT, CDR2 YNNKEL, per germline (reference sequence). Trimming removed 1 base from V and 0 bases from J, with 4 bases in between. This CDR3 has 14 amino acids. The CDR3 nucleotides are TGTGCCAGCAGCCAAGTTCATAGCAATCAGCCCCAGCATTTT. Protein sequence: CASSQVHSNQPQHF.

The DNA of the CDR3 is TGTGCCAGCAGCTCATCGGGGGTCATGAACACTGAAGCTTTCTTT. It yields the protein CASSSSGVMNTEAFF. The chain uses TRBV11-2 and TRBJ1-1; D might be TRBD1 (5 bases). The length of the CDR3 is 15 residues. V lost 4 bases and J lost 0, with 12 bases in between. Germline V gene lookup returns CDR1 SGHAT and CDR2 FQNNGV.

V is TRBV27 and J is TRBJ2-3; 8 nucleotides line up with TRBD2. V was pared by 2 bases and J by 3 bases, with 4 bases of the junction left unmatched. There are 15 residues in the CDR3. CDR1 is MNHEY, CDR2 SMNVEV, per germline (reference sequence). The CDR3 reads CASSLGGGFTDTQYF. The CDR3 bases are TGTGCCAGCAGTTTAGGCGGGGGGTTTACAGATACGCAGTATTTT.

This clone occurred once. The chain employs TRBV9 and TRBJ2-5; 7 bases map to TRBD2. The germline CDR1 and CDR2 sequences are SGDLS and YYNGEE. The CDR3 is made up of 16 amino acids. J lost 2 bases, V lost 4 bases, and 11 bases had no gene match. CDR3 DNA: TGTGCCAGCAGCCTGGCCCGTTCTAGCGGACAAGAGACCCAGTACTTC. Its protein is CASSLARSSGQETQYF. The full variable domain, completed using reference TRBV9 and TRBJ2-5, is DSGVTQTPKHLITATGQRVTLRCSPRSGDLSVYWYQQSLDQGLQFLIQYYNGEERAKGNILERFSAQQFPDLHSELNLSSLELGDSALYFCASSLARSSGQETQYFGPGTRLLVL.

The chain combines TRBV4-2 with TRBJ1-2; 9 bases agree with TRBD1. CDR1 LGHNA and CDR2 YNFKEQ come from the germline V gene. The CDR3 consists of 19 residues. V trimming: 5 bases; J trimming: 2 bases; junction bases outside the gene matches: 18. CDR3 loop: CASSSHRVRDREVNYGYTF. As DNA, the CDR3 is TGTGCCAGCAGCTCCCACCGAGTCCGGGACAGGGAAGTGAACTATGGCTACACCTTC.

This rearrangement joins TRBV2 to TRBJ1-1; no firm D call. This CDR3 has 14 residues. Germline V lookup: CDR1 SNHLY, CDR2 FYNNEI. V lost 3 bases and J 1 base, leaving 9 bases between the germline ends. The CDR3 region has the DNA TGTGCCAGCAGTGATCTGGGCACGAACACTGAAGCTTTCTTT. Protein: CASSDLGTNTEAFF. Full variable domain (rest looked up from reference TRBV2 and TRBJ1-1): EPEVTQTPSHQVTQMGQEVILRCVPISNHLYFYWYRQILGQKVEFLVSFYNNEISEKSEIFDDQFSVERPDGSNFTLKIRSTKLEDSAMYFCASSDLGTNTEAFFGQGTRLTVV.

The chain couples TRBV3-1 (or the pseudogene TRBV3-2) to TRBJ1-3; D call uncertain. This CDR3 has 15 amino acids. V was cut by 4 bases and J by 2 bases, with 12 bases left in between. CDR1 and CDR2 from the germline V gene are LGHDT and YNNKEL (reference sequence). The CDR3 region is CASSPLSGAGNTIYF. The CDR3 nucleotides are TGTGCCAGCAGCCCGTTGTCCGGTGCTGGAAACACCATATATTTT.

The J gene is TRBJ2-2, the V gene TRBV19; 10 bases are shared with TRBD2. Germline V lookup: CDR1 LNHDA, CDR2 SQIVND (reference sequence). CDR3 size: 16 residues. With 3 bases clipped from V and 2 bases from J, the junction kept 3 bases outside the gene matches. CDR3: CASSISGGLNTGELFF. The CDR3 DNA reads TGTGCCAGTAGTATTAGCGGGGGGCTTAACACCGGGGAGCTGTTTTTT.

The chain uses TRBV29-1 and TRBJ1-1; D ambiguous. Germline CDR1 is SQVTM and CDR2 is ANQGSEA. V was shortened by 5 bases and J by 1 base, with 8 bases between the two germline ends. The CDR3 runs to 12 residues. CDR3 region: CSVTSRNTEAFF. DNA of the CDR3: TGCAGCGTTACCAGTCGGAACACTGAAGCTTTCTTT.